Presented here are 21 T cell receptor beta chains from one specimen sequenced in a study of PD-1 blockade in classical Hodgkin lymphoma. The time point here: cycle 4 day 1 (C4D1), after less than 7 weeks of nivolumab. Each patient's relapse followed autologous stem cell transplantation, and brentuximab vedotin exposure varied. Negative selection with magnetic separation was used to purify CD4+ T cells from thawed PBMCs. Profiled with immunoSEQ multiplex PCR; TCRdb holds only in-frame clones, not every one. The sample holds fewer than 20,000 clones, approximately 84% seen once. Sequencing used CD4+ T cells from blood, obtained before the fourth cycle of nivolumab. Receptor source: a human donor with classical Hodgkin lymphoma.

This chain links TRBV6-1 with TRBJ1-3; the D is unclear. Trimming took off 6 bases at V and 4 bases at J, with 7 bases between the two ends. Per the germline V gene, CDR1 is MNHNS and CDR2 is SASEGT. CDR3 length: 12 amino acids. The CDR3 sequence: CASSVTGNTIYF. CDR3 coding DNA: TGTGCCAGCAGCGTAACAGGAAACACCATATATTTT.

The chain's CDR3 is CASSRRDSYTDTQYF. The CDR3 nucleotides are TGTGCCAGCAGCCGCCGGGACTCCTACACAGATACGCAGTATTTT. V is TRBV7-8 and J is TRBJ2-3, with a weak D call TRBD2 (6 bases). The germline V gene encodes CDR1 SGHVS and CDR2 FQNEAQ. V lost 5 bases to trimming and J lost 2 bases, with 14 bases between them. CDR3 length equals 15 residues.

CDR3 amino acids: CAISEGDRGEKLFF. CDR3 DNA: TGTGCCATCAGTGAGGGGGACAGGGGTGAAAAACTGTTTTTT. The V and J genes are TRBV10-3 and TRBJ1-4; 10 bases are shared with TRBD1. The V and J ends lost 2 bases and 7 bases, in that order; junction bases with no gene match: 1. Germline V gene data show CDR1 as ENHRY and CDR2 as SYGVKD. This CDR3 has 14 residues.

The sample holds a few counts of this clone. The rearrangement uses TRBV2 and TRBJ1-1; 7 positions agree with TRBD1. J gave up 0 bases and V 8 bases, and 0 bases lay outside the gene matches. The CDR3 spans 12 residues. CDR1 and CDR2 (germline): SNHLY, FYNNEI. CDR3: CASGTVNTEAFF. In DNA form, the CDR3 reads TGTGCCAGCGGGACAGTGAACACTGAAGCTTTCTTT. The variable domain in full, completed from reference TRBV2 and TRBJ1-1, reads EPEVTQTPSHQVTQMGQEVILRCVPISNHLYFYWYRQILGQKVEFLVSFYNNEISEKSEIFDDQFSVERPDGSNFTLKIRSTKLEDSAMYFCASGTVNTEAFFGQGTRLTVV.

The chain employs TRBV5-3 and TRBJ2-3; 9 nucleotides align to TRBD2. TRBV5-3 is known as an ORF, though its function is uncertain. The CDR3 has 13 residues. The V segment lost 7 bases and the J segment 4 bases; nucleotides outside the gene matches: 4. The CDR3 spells CAREAGGADTQYF. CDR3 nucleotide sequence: TGTGCCAGAGAGGCGGGAGGGGCAGATACGCAGTATTTT.

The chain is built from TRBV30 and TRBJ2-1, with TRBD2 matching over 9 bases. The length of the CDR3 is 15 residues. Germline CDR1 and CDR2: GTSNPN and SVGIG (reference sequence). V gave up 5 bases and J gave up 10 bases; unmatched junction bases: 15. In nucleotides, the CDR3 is TGTGCCTGGGGAAGAGCGGGAGGCCCCCCAAAAGAGCAGTTCTTC. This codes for CAWGRAGGPPKEQFF.

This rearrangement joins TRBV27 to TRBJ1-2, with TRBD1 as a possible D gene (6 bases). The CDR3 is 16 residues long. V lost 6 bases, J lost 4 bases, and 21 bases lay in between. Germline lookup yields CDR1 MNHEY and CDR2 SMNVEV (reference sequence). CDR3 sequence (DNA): TGTGCCAGCAGGCCGGCAGGGGTGCTCGTGAGCTATGGCTACACCTTC. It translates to CASRPAGVLVSYGYTF.

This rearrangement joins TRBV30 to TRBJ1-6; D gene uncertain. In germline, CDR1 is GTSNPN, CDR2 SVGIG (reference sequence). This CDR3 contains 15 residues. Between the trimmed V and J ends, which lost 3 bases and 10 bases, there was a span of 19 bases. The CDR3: CAWSGRPPAPSPLHF. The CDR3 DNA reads TGTGCCTGGAGCGGACGGCCCCCGGCACCGTCACCCCTCCACTTT.

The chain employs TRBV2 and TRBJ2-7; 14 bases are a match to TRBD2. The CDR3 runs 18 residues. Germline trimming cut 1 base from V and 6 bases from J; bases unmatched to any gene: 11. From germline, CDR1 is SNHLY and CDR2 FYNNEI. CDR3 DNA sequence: TGTGCCAGCAGTGAAGAGGGACTAGCGGGAGCGGTCGGCAGCGAGCAGTACTTC. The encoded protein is CASSEEGLAGAVGSEQYF.

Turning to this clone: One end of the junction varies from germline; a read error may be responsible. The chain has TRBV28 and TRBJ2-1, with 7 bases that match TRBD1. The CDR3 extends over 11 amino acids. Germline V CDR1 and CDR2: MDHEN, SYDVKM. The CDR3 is CASSSGQGEFF. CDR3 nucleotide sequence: TGTGCCAGTAGTTCTGGGCAGGGGGAGTTCTTC.

This CDR3 is CASSLRANQPQHF. For the CDR3, the DNA is TGTGCCAGCAGCTTAAGGGCCAATCAGCCCCAGCATTTT. The chain joins TRBV11-2 to TRBJ1-5; D uncertain. Looked up from germline, CDR1 is SGHAT and CDR2 is FQNNGV. Trimming pared 2 bases from V and 3 bases from J, leaving 5 bases between. The CDR3 runs to 13 residues.

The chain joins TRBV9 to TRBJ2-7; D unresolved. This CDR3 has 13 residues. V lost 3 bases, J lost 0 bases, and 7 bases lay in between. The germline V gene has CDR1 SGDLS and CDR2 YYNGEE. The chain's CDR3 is CASSAGNSYEQYF. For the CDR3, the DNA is TGTGCCAGCAGCGCAGGTAACTCCTACGAGCAGTACTTC. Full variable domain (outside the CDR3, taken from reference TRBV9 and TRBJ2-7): DSGVTQTPKHLITATGQRVTLRCSPRSGDLSVYWYQQSLDQGLQFLIQYYNGEERAKGNILERFSAQQFPDLHSELNLSSLELGDSALYFCASSAGNSYEQYFGPGTRLTVT.

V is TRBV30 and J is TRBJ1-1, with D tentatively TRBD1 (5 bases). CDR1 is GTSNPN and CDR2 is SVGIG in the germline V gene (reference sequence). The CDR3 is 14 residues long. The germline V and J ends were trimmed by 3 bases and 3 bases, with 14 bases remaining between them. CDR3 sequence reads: CAWSLRVGYTEAFF. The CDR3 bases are TGTGCCTGGAGCCTCAGGGTCGGCTACACTGAAGCTTTCTTT.

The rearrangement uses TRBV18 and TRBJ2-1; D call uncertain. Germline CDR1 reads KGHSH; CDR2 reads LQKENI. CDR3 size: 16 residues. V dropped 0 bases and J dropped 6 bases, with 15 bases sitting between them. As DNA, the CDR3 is TGTGCCAGCTCACCACCGACGGGTCCCTCTCGCAATGAGCAGTTCTTC. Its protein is CASSPPTGPSRNEQFF.

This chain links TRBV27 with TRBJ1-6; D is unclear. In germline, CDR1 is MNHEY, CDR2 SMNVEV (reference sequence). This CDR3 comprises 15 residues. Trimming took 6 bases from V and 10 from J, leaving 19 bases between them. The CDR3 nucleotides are TGTGCCAGCAGATCCGAGGTGGGTCCTGGGTCACCCCTCCACTTT. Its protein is CASRSEVGPGSPLHF.

The CDR3 region has the DNA TGTGCCAGCTCACCACCGGGGGGTCAGCCCCAGCATTTT. It is translated as CASSPPGGQPQHF. The chain carries TRBV18 and TRBJ1-5, with D maybe TRBD1 (5 bases). Germline CDR1 and CDR2: KGHSH and LQKENI. The germline V and J ends were trimmed by 0 bases and 6 bases, with 6 bases remaining between them. This CDR3 is built from 13 residues.

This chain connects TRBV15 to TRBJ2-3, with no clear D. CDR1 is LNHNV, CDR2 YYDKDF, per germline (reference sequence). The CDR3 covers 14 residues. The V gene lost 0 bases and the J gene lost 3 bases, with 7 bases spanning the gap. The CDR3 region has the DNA TGTGCCACCAGCAGAGAACTGGTTACAGATACGCAGTATTTT. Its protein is CATSRELVTDTQYF.

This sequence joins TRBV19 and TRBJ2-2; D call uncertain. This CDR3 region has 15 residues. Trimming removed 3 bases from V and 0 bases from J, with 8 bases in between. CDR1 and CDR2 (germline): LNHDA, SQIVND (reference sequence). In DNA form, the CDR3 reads TGTGCCAGTAGTATCATGGGTGCGAACACCGGGGAGCTGTTTTTT. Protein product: CASSIMGANTGELFF.

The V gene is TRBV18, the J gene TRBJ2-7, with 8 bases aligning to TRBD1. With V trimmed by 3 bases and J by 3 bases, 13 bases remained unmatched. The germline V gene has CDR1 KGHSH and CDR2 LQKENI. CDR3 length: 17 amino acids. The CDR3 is CASSPTGTGSQSYEQYF. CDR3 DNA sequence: TGTGCCAGCTCACCGACCGGGACAGGTTCGCAAAGCTACGAGCAGTACTTC.

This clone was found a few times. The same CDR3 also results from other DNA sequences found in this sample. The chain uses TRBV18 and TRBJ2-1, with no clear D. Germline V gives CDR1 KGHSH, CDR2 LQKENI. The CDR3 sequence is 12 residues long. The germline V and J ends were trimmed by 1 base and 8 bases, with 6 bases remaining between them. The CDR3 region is CASSPQAHEQFF. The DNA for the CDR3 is TGTGCCAGCTCACCACAGGCCCATGAGCAGTTCTTC.

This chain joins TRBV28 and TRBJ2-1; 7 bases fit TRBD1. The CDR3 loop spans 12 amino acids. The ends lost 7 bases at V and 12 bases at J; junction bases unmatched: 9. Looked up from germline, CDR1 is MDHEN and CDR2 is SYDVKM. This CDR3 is CASNSQGVGQFF. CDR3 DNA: TGTGCCAGCAACTCCCAGGGGGTGGGGCAGTTCTTC.